These 31 T cell receptor beta chains share one sample of origin, sequenced in a study of CD8 T cells in Susac syndrome. Roughly 0.45 to 1 ug RNA was reverse transcribed with random hexamers. TCRdb analysed the immunoSEQ multiplex PCR reads with MiXCR anew, one entry per CDR3 protein. This table holds about 250,000 distinct CDR3 sequences, 80% to 95% found once. Sequenced sample: CD4+ T cells from PBMCs. Source of these receptors: a human donor with multiple sclerosis.

The chain recombines TRBV6-2 or TRBV6-3 with TRBJ1-1; 7 positions agree with TRBD1. CDR1 and CDR2 from the germline V gene are MNHEY and SVGEGT. CDR3 length equals 14 residues. J gave up 0 bases and V 10 bases, and 8 bases lay outside the gene matches. CDR3 protein: CAIWTGVMNTEAFF. CDR3 DNA: TGTGCCATCTGGACAGGTGTCATGAACACTGAAGCTTTCTTT.

V is TRBV20-1 and J is TRBJ1-5, with D tentatively TRBD1 (6 bases). This CDR3 contains 8 residues. Between the trimmed V and J ends, which lost 5 bases and 13 bases, there was a span of 6 bases. Germline assignment: CDR1 DFQATT and CDR2 SNEGSKA (reference sequence). This CDR3 reads CSAGQQHF. As DNA, the CDR3 is TGCAGTGCTGGACAGCAGCATTTT.

The V gene is TRBV5-4, the J gene TRBJ1-2, with TRBD1 matching over 7 bases. Trimming took 4 bases from V and 4 from J; bases not matched to a gene: 10. CDR3 length: 15 amino acids. Germline-derived CDR1 and CDR2 are SGHNT and YYREEE (reference sequence). The CDR3 reads CASSPRQGGSYGYTF. In DNA, the CDR3 is TGTGCCAGCAGCCCCAGACAGGGAGGGAGCTATGGCTACACCTTC.

This clonotype appeared a single time. The chain is built from TRBV6-6 and TRBJ2-7; 7 nucleotides align to TRBD1. Losses at the gene ends were 6 bases for V and 3 bases for J; bases not matched to a gene: 8. Germline CDR1 reads MNHNY; CDR2 reads SVGAGI (reference sequence). The CDR3 consists of 14 residues. The CDR3 loop reads CASSHATGSYEQYF. The CDR3, as DNA: TGTGCCAGCAGCCACGCGACAGGGAGCTACGAGCAGTACTTC.

The V and J genes are TRBV10-3 and TRBJ1-2, with D uncertain. The V gene's germline CDR1 is ENHRY and CDR2 SYGVKD. Trimming left V 3 bases short and J 5 bases short, with 7 bases between. The CDR3 has 12 residues. Written as DNA, the CDR3 is TGTGCCATCAGTGAAGGTGAATATGGCTACACCTTC. Residues: CAISEGEYGYTF.

The J gene is TRBJ1-4, the V gene TRBV6-6, with 7 bases fitting TRBD1. CDR3 length: 15 amino acids. Losses at the gene ends were 7 bases for V and 5 bases for J; bases not matched to a gene: 10. Germline V CDR1 and CDR2: MNHNY, SVGAGI (reference sequence). The CDR3 DNA reads TGTGCCAGCAAGAATACAGGGGTCAGAAATGAAAAACTGTTTTTT. Translation: CASKNTGVRNEKLFF.

This sequence joins TRBV20-1 and TRBJ2-7; D gene unclear. Germline-derived CDR1 and CDR2 are DFQATT and SNEGSKA (reference sequence). This CDR3 is built from 12 residues. V was trimmed by 1 base and J by 2 bases, leaving 6 bases between them. The CDR3 DNA reads TGCAGTGCTAGAGGCAGTACCTACGAGCAGTACGTC. Protein: CSARGSTYEQYV.

This clonotype appeared a few times. The gene calls are TRBV4-1 and TRBJ2-1, with TRBD2 matching 12 bases. V shed 2 bases, J shed 8 bases, and the junction held 7 bases outside the gene matches. Germline CDR1 MGHRA, CDR2 YSYEKL. The CDR3 consists of 16 residues. CDR3 loop: CASSQNGRLAGDEQFF. The CDR3 DNA reads as TGCGCCAGCAGCCAAAACGGGCGACTAGCGGGAGATGAGCAGTTCTTC.

The chain combines TRBV24-1 with TRBJ2-3, with D possibly being TRBD1 (5 bases). The CDR3 length is 16 residues. V was cut by 4 bases and J by 6 bases, with 19 bases left in between. Germline V gives CDR1 KGHDR, CDR2 SFDVKD. CDR3 DNA: TGTGCCACCAGTGACCCGGGCCCCCAGGGCAGGGATACGCAGTATTTT. The encoded protein is CATSDPGPQGRDTQYF.

The chain joins TRBV20-1 to TRBJ2-1; TRBD1 is a possible D gene (7 bases). CDR3 size: 14 residues. Looked up from germline, CDR1 is DFQATT and CDR2 is SNEGSKA (reference sequence). V was shortened by 3 bases and J by 4 bases, with 13 bases between the two germline ends. The CDR3: CSARGGDRYNEQFF. The CDR3 DNA follows: TGCAGTGCTAGGGGCGGGGACAGATACAATGAGCAGTTCTTC.

The count of this clonotype is one. The CDR3 loop reads CASSLQLVRDTQYF. The CDR3 DNA reads as TGTGCCAGCAGCTTGCAACTAGTACGAGATACGCAGTATTTT. The rearrangement joins TRBV7-2 to TRBJ2-3, with D maybe TRBD2 (5 bases). Trimming pared 3 bases from V and 5 bases from J, leaving 12 bases between. The CDR3 length is 14 residues. The germline gives CDR1 SGHTA, CDR2 FQGNSA.

The chain joins TRBV29-1 to TRBJ2-1; 10 bases are shared with TRBD2. J gave up 3 bases and V 7 bases, and 3 bases lay outside the gene matches. The germline V gene encodes CDR1 SQVTM and CDR2 ANQGSEA. The CDR3 contains 13 residues. The CDR3 DNA follows: TGCAGCGGTACTAGCGGGATCTACAATGAGCAGTTCTTC. Amino acids: CSGTSGIYNEQFF.

This chain links TRBV10-3 with TRBJ2-5; D is perhaps TRBD1 (6 bases). The V end was cut by 5 bases, the J end by 0 bases, with 10 bases between. The CDR3 totals 14 residues. Germline V CDR1 and CDR2: ENHRY, SYGVKD. Written as DNA, the CDR3 is TGTGCCATCAGTCCCGACAGGAACCAAGAGACCCAGTACTTC. Translating it yields CAISPDRNQETQYF.

The V call is TRBV20-1, the J call TRBJ2-5; D not resolved. The CDR3 extends over 12 amino acids. The V end was cut by 3 bases, the J end by 5 bases, with 10 bases between. Germline lookup yields CDR1 DFQATT and CDR2 SNEGSKA (reference sequence). DNA for the CDR3: TGCAGTGCTAGGTCGACTCTGGAGACCCAGTACTTC. This sequence encodes CSARSTLETQYF.

The J gene is TRBJ1-5, the V gene TRBV6-5, with D perhaps matching TRBD1 (5 bases). This CDR3 spans 15 amino acids. The V and J ends lost 6 bases and 0 bases respectively, with 12 bases between them. Germline lookup yields CDR1 MNHEY and CDR2 SVGAGI. The CDR3 is CASRTTVNSNQPQHF. The CDR3 DNA reads TGTGCCAGCAGAACGACAGTAAATAGCAATCAGCCCCAGCATTTT.

The chain combines TRBV2 with TRBJ2-7; 11 bases are shared with TRBD2. From germline, CDR1 is SNHLY and CDR2 FYNNEI. The CDR3 is 13 residues long. With V trimmed by 6 bases and J by 9 bases, 7 bases remained unmatched. This CDR3 is CASRETSGATQYF. CDR3 nucleotides: TGTGCCAGCAGGGAGACTAGCGGGGCAACGCAGTACTTC.

The chain has TRBV18 and TRBJ1-5; D is uncertain. V was pared by 0 bases and J by 2 bases, with 2 bases between. Per germline, CDR1 KGHSH and CDR2 LQKENI. This CDR3 has 13 residues. CDR3 bases: TGTGCCAGCTCACCACCGGGCAATCAGCCCCAGCATTTT. This codes for CASSPPGNQPQHF.

This clonotype has only one observation. This rearrangement joins TRBV18 to TRBJ2-3; D call uncertain. CDR3 length: 14 amino acids. Germline V CDR1 and CDR2: KGHSH, LQKENI. Trimming removed 5 bases at V and 2 bases at J, with 11 bases between. The CDR3: CASSVWIDTDTQYF. In DNA form, the CDR3 reads TGTGCCAGCTCAGTATGGATAGACACAGATACGCAGTATTTT.

V is TRBV6-6 and J is TRBJ1-5; 9 bases are shared with TRBD1. Trimming at V came to 6 bases and at J to 2 bases, leaving 8 bases not matched to a gene. The CDR3 spans 16 residues. The germline V gene has CDR1 MNHNY and CDR2 SVGAGI (reference sequence). The CDR3 spells CASSQGQGSGNQPQHF. In DNA, the CDR3 is TGTGCCAGCAGCCAAGGACAGGGGTCTGGCAATCAGCCCCAGCATTTT.

The chain combines TRBV30 with TRBJ1-4; the match to TRBD1 covers 9 bases. Per the germline V gene, CDR1 is GTSNPN and CDR2 is SVGIG (reference sequence). The junction had 4 bases not matched to a gene; V was cut back by 0 bases and J by 5 bases. This CDR3 spans 15 amino acids. CDR3: CAWSVAGQGNEKLFF. DNA of the CDR3: TGTGCCTGGAGTGTCGCGGGACAGGGAAATGAAAAACTGTTTTTT. Using reference TRBV30 and TRBJ1-4 for the parts outside the CDR3, the full variable domain is SQTIHQWPATLVQPVGSPLSLECTVEGTSNPNLYWYRQAAGRGLQLLFYSVGIGQISSEVPQNLSASRPQDRQFILSSKKLLLSDSGFYLCAWSVAGQGNEKLFFGSGTQLSVL.

V is TRBV2 and J is TRBJ2-4; no firm D call. The V gene's germline CDR1 is SNHLY and CDR2 FYNNEI. This CDR3 comprises 14 residues. Trimming removed 2 bases from V and 5 bases from J, with 10 bases in between. The CDR3 reads CASSERSAENIQYF. The DNA of the CDR3 is TGTGCCAGCAGTGAAAGATCGGCGGAAAACATTCAGTACTTC. Drawing the rest from reference TRBV2 and TRBJ2-4, the complete variable domain is EPEVTQTPSHQVTQMGQEVILRCVPISNHLYFYWYRQILGQKVEFLVSFYNNEISEKSEIFDDQFSVERPDGSNFTLKIRSTKLEDSAMYFCASSERSAENIQYFGAGTRLSVL.

This sequence joins TRBV15 and TRBJ2-5; D tentatively reads TRBD1 or TRBD2 (5 bases each). The CDR3 covers 12 residues. The V end lost 8 bases, the J end lost 1 base, and 8 bases lay between the germline ends. Germline CDR1 and CDR2: LNHNV and YYDKDF (reference sequence). In nucleotides, the CDR3 is TGTGCCACCTCCGGGACCCAAGAGACCCAGTACTTC. Protein product: CATSGTQETQYF.

V is TRBV9 and J is TRBJ1-3; no firm D call. Germline lookup yields CDR1 SGDLS and CDR2 YYNGEE. The CDR3 extends over 17 amino acids. The V and J ends lost 0 bases and 0 bases respectively, with 13 bases between them. As DNA, the CDR3 is TGTGCCAGCAGCGTAGGAGGGCCAGCCCTCTCTGGAAACACCATATATTTT. This codes for CASSVGGPALSGNTIYF.

This chain connects TRBV3-1 to TRBJ2-1; D may match TRBD1 or TRBD2 (5 bases each). This CDR3 comprises 18 residues. V was shortened by 4 bases and J by 1 base, with 20 bases between the two germline ends. CDR1 is LGHDT and CDR2 is YNNKEL in the germline V gene (reference sequence). The CDR3 nucleotides are TGTGCCAGCAGCCCAAGGGGTATTGGGGAGTGGTCCTACAATGAGCAGTTCTTC. Amino acid sequence: CASSPRGIGEWSYNEQFF.

This clonotype was observed a few times. The chain carries TRBV7-9 and TRBJ1-1; a weak D match, TRBD1 (5 bases). Per germline, CDR1 SEHNR and CDR2 FQNEAQ (reference sequence). The germline V and J ends were trimmed by 6 bases and 2 bases, with 13 bases remaining between them. The CDR3 extends over 14 amino acids. CDR3 nucleotides: TGTGCCAGCAGTTTGGGGCAGAGAAACACTGAAGCTTTCTTT. Protein sequence: CASSLGQRNTEAFF. The whole variable domain, remainder taken from reference TRBV7-9 and TRBJ1-1, is DTGVSQNPRHKITKRGQNVTFRCDPISEHNRLYWYRQTLGQGPEFLTYFQNEAQLEKSRLLSDRFSAERPKGSFSTLEIQRTEQGDSAMYLCASSLGQRNTEAFFGQGTRLTVV.

The chain has TRBV29-1 and TRBJ1-1, with 8 bases fitting TRBD1. The CDR3 loop spans 14 amino acids. The V segment lost 6 bases and the J segment 4 bases; nucleotides outside the gene matches: 10. Per the germline V gene, CDR1 is SQVTM and CDR2 is ANQGSEA. The DNA for the CDR3 is TGCAGCGTGCGCCCATTCGACAGGGGCACTGAAGCTTTCTTT. Translated: CSVRPFDRGTEAFF. The full variable domain, with the rest looked up from reference TRBV29-1 and TRBJ1-1, is SAVISQKPSRDICQRGTSLTIQCQVDSQVTMMFWYRQQPGQSLTLIATANQGSEATYESGFVIDKFPISRPNLTFSTLTVSNMSPEDSSIYLCSVRPFDRGTEAFFGQGTRLTVV.

The chain carries TRBV6-4 and TRBJ1-1; D may be TRBD1 (5 bases). This CDR3 spans 13 amino acids. Trimming shortened V by 6 bases and J by 5 bases, and 13 bases separated the two germline ends. Germline values: CDR1 MRHNA, CDR2 SNTAGT. This CDR3 is CASRQELGTEAFF. The CDR3 coding sequence is TGTGCCAGCAGACAGGAGCTCGGGACTGAAGCTTTCTTT.

The V gene is TRBV4-1, the J gene TRBJ1-3, with D perhaps matching TRBD1 (6 bases). The CDR3 totals 17 residues. The V gene lost 1 base and the J gene lost 6 bases, with 19 bases spanning the gap. Germline loops: CDR1 MGHRA, CDR2 YSYEKL. The CDR3 DNA reads as TGCGCCAGCAGCCAAGGGGGAACGGGGGCTCTAGAAAACACCATATATTTT. The encoded protein is CASSQGGTGALENTIYF.

This clonotype was found a few times. The junction departs from germline at one end; a sequencing error may be responsible. The CDR3 spells CASRLGAYNEQFF. CDR3 DNA sequence: TGTGCCAGCCGTTTGGGGGCTTACAATGAGCAGTTCTTC. The V gene is TRBV27, the J gene TRBJ2-1, with D perhaps matching TRBD1 (6 bases). There are 13 residues in the CDR3. The germline V gene encodes CDR1 MNHEY and CDR2 SMNVEV (reference sequence).

V usage is TRBV12-3 or TRBV12-4 and J usage is TRBJ2-3; D is possibly TRBD1 or TRBD2 (6 bases each). Trimming pared 6 bases from V and 6 bases from J, leaving 19 bases between. There are 15 residues in the CDR3. CDR3 nucleotide sequence: TGTGCCAGCAGGGTCGGACAGACGGGGGCGGATACGCAGTATTTT. Its protein is CASRVGQTGADTQYF.

This chain links TRBV29-1 with TRBJ2-7; D might be TRBD2 (6 bases). V lost 6 bases and J lost 7, with 19 bases in between. Germline lookup yields CDR1 SQVTM and CDR2 ANQGSEA. The CDR3 totals 13 residues. CDR3: CSVHSGTQGEQYF. CDR3 DNA sequence: TGCAGCGTCCACTCCGGGACTCAGGGAGAGCAGTACTTC.